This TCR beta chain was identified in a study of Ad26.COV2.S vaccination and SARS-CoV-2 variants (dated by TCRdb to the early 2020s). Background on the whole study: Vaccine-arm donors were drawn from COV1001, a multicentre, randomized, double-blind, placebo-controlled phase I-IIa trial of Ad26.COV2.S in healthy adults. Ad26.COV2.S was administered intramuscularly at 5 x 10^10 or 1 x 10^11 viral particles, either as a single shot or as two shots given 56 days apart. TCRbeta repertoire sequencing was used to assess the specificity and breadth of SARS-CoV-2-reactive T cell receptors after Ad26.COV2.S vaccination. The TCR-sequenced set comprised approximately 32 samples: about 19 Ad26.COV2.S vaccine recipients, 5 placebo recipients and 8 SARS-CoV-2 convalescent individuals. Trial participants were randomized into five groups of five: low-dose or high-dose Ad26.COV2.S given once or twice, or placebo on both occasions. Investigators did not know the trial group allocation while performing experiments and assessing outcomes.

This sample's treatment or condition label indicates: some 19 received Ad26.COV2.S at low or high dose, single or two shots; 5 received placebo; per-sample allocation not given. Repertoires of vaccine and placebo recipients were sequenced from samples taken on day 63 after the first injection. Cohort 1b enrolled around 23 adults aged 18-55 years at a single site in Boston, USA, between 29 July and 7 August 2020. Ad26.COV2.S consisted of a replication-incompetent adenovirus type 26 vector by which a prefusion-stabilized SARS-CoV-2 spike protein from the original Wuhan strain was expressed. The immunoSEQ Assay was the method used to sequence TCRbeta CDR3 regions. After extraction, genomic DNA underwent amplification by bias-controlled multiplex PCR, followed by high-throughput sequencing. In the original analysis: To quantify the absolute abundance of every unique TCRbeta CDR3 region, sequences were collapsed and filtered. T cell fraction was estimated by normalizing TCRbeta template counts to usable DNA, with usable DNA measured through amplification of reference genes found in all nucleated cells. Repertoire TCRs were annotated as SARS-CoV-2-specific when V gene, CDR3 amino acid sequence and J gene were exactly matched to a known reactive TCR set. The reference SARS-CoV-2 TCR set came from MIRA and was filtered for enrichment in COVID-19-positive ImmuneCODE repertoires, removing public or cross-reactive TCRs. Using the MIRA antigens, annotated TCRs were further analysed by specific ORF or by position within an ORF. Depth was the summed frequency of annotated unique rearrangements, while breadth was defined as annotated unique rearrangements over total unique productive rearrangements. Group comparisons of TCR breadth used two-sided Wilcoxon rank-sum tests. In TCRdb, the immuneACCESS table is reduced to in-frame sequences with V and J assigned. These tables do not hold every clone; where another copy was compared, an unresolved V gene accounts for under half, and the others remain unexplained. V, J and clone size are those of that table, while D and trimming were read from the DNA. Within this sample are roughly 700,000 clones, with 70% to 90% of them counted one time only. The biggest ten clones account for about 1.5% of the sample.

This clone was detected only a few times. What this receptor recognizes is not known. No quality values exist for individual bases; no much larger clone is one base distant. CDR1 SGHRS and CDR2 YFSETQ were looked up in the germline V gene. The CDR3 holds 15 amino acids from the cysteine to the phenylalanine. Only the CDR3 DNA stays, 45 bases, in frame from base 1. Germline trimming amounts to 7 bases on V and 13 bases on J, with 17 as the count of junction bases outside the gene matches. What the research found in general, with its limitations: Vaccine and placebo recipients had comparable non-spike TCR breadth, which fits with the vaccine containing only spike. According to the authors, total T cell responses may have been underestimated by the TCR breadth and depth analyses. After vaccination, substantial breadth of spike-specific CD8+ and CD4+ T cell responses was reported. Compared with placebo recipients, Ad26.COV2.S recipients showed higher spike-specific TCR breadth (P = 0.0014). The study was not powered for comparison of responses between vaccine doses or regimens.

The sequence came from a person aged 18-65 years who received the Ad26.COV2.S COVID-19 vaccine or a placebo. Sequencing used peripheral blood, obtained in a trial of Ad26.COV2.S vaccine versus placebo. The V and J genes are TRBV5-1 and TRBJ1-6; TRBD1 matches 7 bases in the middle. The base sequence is TGCGCCAGCTCTCTCTTAGGGACAGCATCTGATCCCCTCCACTTT. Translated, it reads CASSLLGTASDPLHF.